These 5 T cell receptor beta chains were sequenced from one sample in a study of Tregs in tolerant kidney transplant recipients. No antigens are known for them. Sequencing was performed with immunoSEQ multiplex PCR; in TCRdb, only in-frame clones are kept and a portion is missing. The table records 25,000 to 35,000 clones, about four fifths of them present only once. The material sequenced was Tregs from blood cultured with allogeneic cells. The source is a human donor in good health.

This clone is labeled as medium-sized (0.01 to 0.1%). The chain combines TRBV6-5 with TRBJ2-3; either TRBD1 or TRBD2 may supply D (5 bases each). Trimming removed 7 bases from V and 2 bases from J, with 13 bases in between. CDR3 length: 14 amino acids. The germline gives CDR1 MNHEY, CDR2 SVGAGI. In DNA form, the CDR3 reads TGTGCCAGCACTAACGGGGACCCCACAGATACGCAGTATTTT. Translating it yields CASTNGDPTDTQYF.

V is TRBV7-3 and J is TRBJ2-2, with a possible D match to TRBD1 (5 bases). Germline V gene lookup returns CDR1 SGHTA and CDR2 FQGTGA. The CDR3 runs 14 residues. Trimming stripped 5 bases from V and 2 bases from J, with 9 bases between. CDR3 coding DNA: TGTGCCAGCAGCCGACAGAAAAACACCGGGGAGCTGTTTTTT. This sequence encodes CASSRQKNTGELFF.

The chain links TRBV7-2 to TRBJ2-7, with D tentatively TRBD2 (5 bases). The CDR3 has 13 residues. Germline CDR1 is SGHTA and CDR2 is FQGNSA. The ends were cut back, 1 base at V and 3 bases at J, with 7 bases in the middle. This CDR3 is CASSLGGRYEQYF. The CDR3 coding sequence is TGTGCCAGCAGCTTAGGAGGGCGCTACGAGCAGTACTTC.

V gene TRBV10-1 combines with J gene TRBJ2-7, with D possibly being TRBD2 (6 bases). Germline CDR1 WNHNN, CDR2 SYGVQD (reference sequence). The CDR3 consists of 12 residues. V lost 9 bases and J 7 bases, leaving 16 bases between the germline ends. The CDR3 sequence: CASPPGLSEQYF. Written as DNA, the CDR3 is TGCGCCAGTCCTCCGGGACTTTCGGAGCAGTACTTC.

The chain has TRBV5-1 and TRBJ1-3; 8 bases agree with TRBD1. The CDR3 loop spans 14 amino acids. The V gene's germline CDR1 is SGHRS and CDR2 YFSETQ. J was trimmed by 5 bases and V by 2 bases; bases with no gene match: 3. CDR3: CASSFGQGRNTIYF. CDR3 in DNA: TGCGCCAGCAGCTTCGGACAGGGTCGAAACACCATATATTTT.